What follows are 18 T cell receptor beta chains derived from one specimen sequenced in a study of T cell changes during pregnancy in multiple sclerosis. Method: immunoSEQ multiplex PCR; TCRdb's copy keeps in-frame clones and lacks some. The sample lists 40,000 or so clones; 75% to 95% were seen once. The sequences come from CD4+ T cells from peripheral blood mononuclear cells, collected in the third trimester of pregnancy. The receptors come from a female donor in good health, enrolled as a control in a pregnancy study.

V is TRBV5-4 and J is TRBJ2-5, with TRBD2 matching over 10 bases. J gave up 5 bases and V 0 bases, and 10 bases lay outside the gene matches. This CDR3 spans 17 amino acids. CDR1 is SGHNT and CDR2 is YYREEE in the germline V gene (reference sequence). The CDR3, as DNA: TGTGCCAGCAGCTTGGGTATTGCTAGCGGGAGAGGGGAGACCCAGTACTTC. Protein product: CASSLGIASGRGETQYF.

The J gene is TRBJ2-3, the V gene TRBV14; 10 bases map to TRBD2. V was pared by 3 bases and J by 5 bases, with 8 bases of the junction left unmatched. The germline gives CDR1 SGHDN, CDR2 FVKESK. The CDR3 covers 16 residues. The CDR3 nucleotides read TGTGCCAGCAGCCAGGATCTAGCGGGAGCCGGAGATACGCAGTATTTT. It specifies CASSQDLAGAGDTQYF.

V is TRBV5-8 and J is TRBJ2-3, with 9 bases that match TRBD1. The CDR3 has 14 residues. Germline V gene sequence: CDR1 SGHTS, CDR2 YDEGEE. Trimming removed 7 bases from V and 0 bases from J; junction bases left unmatched: 3. The CDR3 protein is CASGGTGSTDTQYF. CDR3 sequence (DNA): TGTGCCAGCGGCGGGACAGGGAGCACAGATACGCAGTATTTT. Combining the CDR3 with reference TRBV5-8 and TRBJ2-3 gives the whole variable domain EAGVTQSPTHLIKTRGQQATLRCSPISGHTSVYWYQQALGLGLQFLLWYDEGEERNRGNFPPRFSGRQFPNYSSELNVNALELEDSALYLCASGGTGSTDTQYFGPGTRLTVL.

This clone appeared a single time. The rearrangement joins TRBV6-1 to TRBJ1-5; 7 bases line up with TRBD1. Germline lookup yields CDR1 MNHNS and CDR2 SASEGT. The CDR3 totals 13 residues. After removal of 1 base from V and 13 bases from J, the junction contained 7 bases not matched to a gene. Here the CDR3 DNA reads TGTGCCAGCAGTGAAGAACGAGGGGGCGCGCAGCATTTT. This encodes CASSEERGGAQHF.

With respect to this clone: The CDR3 ends on some other residue instead of the conserved phenylalanine or tryptophan, so this is likely a read error. The limits of the CDR3 on the DNA are not certain, so only TCRdb's listed CDR3 is given. CDR3 sequence reads: CASSFGTGGWIWV. The J gene is TRBJ1-2, the V gene TRBV28; the table's D call, TRBD1, was not checked against the DNA. The CDR3 is 13 residues long, ends included. Germline CDR1 is MDHEN and CDR2 is SYDVKM.

This clone was counted once. The genes are TRBV6-4 and TRBJ2-1; D ambiguous. The V gene's germline CDR1 is MRHNA and CDR2 SNTAGT. The CDR3 sequence is 13 residues long. The V end was cut by 8 bases, the J end by 9 bases, with 17 bases between. The CDR3 DNA reads as TGTGCCAGCTCCCGAATGGAGAAGCTTGAGCAGTTCTTC. Residues: CASSRMEKLEQFF.

V usage is TRBV7-9 and J usage is TRBJ1-2, with 7 bases lining up with TRBD1. Trimming removed 5 bases from V and 8 bases from J; junction bases left unmatched: 11. This CDR3 has 14 amino acids. The germline gives CDR1 SEHNR, CDR2 FQNEAQ (reference sequence). DNA of the CDR3: TGTGCCAGCAGCGAAAGGGACAGTCCTATCGGCTACACCTTC. It is translated as CASSERDSPIGYTF.

V usage is TRBV6-5 and J usage is TRBJ1-1, with 8 bases identical to TRBD1. The V and J ends lost 0 bases and 1 base, in that order; junction bases with no gene match: 1. The CDR3 consists of 15 residues. Germline CDR1 MNHEY, CDR2 SVGAGI. The chain's CDR3 is CASSYSQGANTEAFF. The CDR3 nucleotides read TGTGCCAGCAGTTACTCCCAGGGGGCGAACACTGAAGCTTTCTTT.

The chain has TRBV28 and TRBJ2-5; TRBD1 agrees at 9 bases. The CDR3 spans 15 residues. V shed 1 base, J shed 5 bases, and the junction held 5 bases outside the gene matches. CDR1 is MDHEN and CDR2 is SYDVKM in the germline V gene. The CDR3 spells CASSLSGQGIETQYF. The DNA of the CDR3 is TGTGCCAGCAGTTTATCAGGACAGGGGATCGAGACCCAGTACTTC.

The chain is built from TRBV28 and TRBJ1-1; 7 nucleotides match TRBD1. The trim removed 4 bases at V and 8 bases at J, leaving 4 bases unmatched. CDR3 length equals 12 residues. CDR1 MDHEN and CDR2 SYDVKM come from the germline V gene. The chain's CDR3 is CASSSQGLEAFF. For the CDR3, the DNA is TGTGCCAGCAGTTCACAGGGGCTAGAAGCTTTCTTT. Using reference TRBV28 and TRBJ1-1 for the parts outside the CDR3, the full variable domain is DVKVTQSSRYLVKRTGEKVFLECVQDMDHENMFWYRQDPGLGLRLIYFSYDVKMKEKGDIPEGYSVSREKKERFSLILESASTNQTSMYLCASSSQGLEAFFGQGTRLTVV.

This chain joins TRBV27 and TRBJ1-5; D unclear. Between the trimmed V and J ends, which lost 5 bases and 0 bases, there was a span of 17 bases. The germline gives CDR1 MNHEY, CDR2 SMNVEV (reference sequence). CDR3 length: 17 residues. CDR3 DNA: TGTGCCAGCAGTCCGATCAGTTCGGGGTCTAGCAATCAGCCCCAGCATTTT. Translation: CASSPISSGSSNQPQHF.

The chain couples TRBV15 to TRBJ2-7, with 8 positions matching TRBD1. This CDR3 is built from 16 residues. V gave up 0 bases and J gave up 5 bases; unmatched junction bases: 9. Germline lookup yields CDR1 LNHNV and CDR2 YYDKDF (reference sequence). The CDR3 reads CATSREDRAVRDEQYF. CDR3 DNA: TGTGCCACCAGCAGAGAGGACAGGGCAGTTCGGGACGAGCAGTACTTC.

V is TRBV5-1 and J is TRBJ2-3, with 7 bases fitting TRBD1. CDR3 length: 15 residues. From germline, CDR1 is SGHRS and CDR2 YFSETQ. The trim removed 9 bases at V and 4 bases at J, leaving 14 bases unmatched. The CDR3 DNA sequence: TGCGCCACCTCCAACGGGGACAGTGGCTCAGATACGCAGTATTTT. This gives the protein CATSNGDSGSDTQYF.

The chain has TRBV5-1 and TRBJ1-6; D call uncertain. The CDR3 runs to 14 residues. Germline V CDR1 and CDR2: SGHRS, YFSETQ. The germline V and J ends were trimmed by 0 bases and 4 bases, with 5 bases remaining between them. Written as DNA, the CDR3 is TGCGCCAGCAGCTTGGTCTTATATAATTCACCCCTCCACTTT. As protein: CASSLVLYNSPLHF.

This chain links TRBV4-1 with TRBJ1-2, with a tentative D call TRBD1 (5 bases). The CDR3 is made up of 15 amino acids. The germline V gene has CDR1 MGHRA and CDR2 YSYEKL. With 3 bases removed from V and 4 bases from J, the gap between germline ends came to 15 bases. This chain's CDR3 is CASSQDPTVPYGYTF. The DNA of the CDR3 is TGCGCCAGCAGCCAGGACCCGACAGTTCCCTATGGCTACACCTTC.

In this sample, this clone turned up once. The chain is built from TRBV7-8 and TRBJ2-3, with D unclear. The CDR3 is 15 residues long. CDR1 and CDR2 (germline): SGHVS, FQNEAQ. V was cut by 3 bases and J by 1 base, with 11 bases left in between. The CDR3 sequence is CASSFLPSGTDTQYF. The CDR3 DNA reads as TGTGCCAGCAGCTTTCTACCCTCGGGCACAGATACGCAGTATTTT.

The V and J genes are TRBV6-5 and TRBJ2-7; a weak D match, TRBD2 (5 bases). The V end was cut by 6 bases, the J end by 1 base, with 10 bases between. Germline V gene lookup returns CDR1 MNHEY and CDR2 SVGAGI. The CDR3 runs to 13 residues. In DNA form, the CDR3 reads TGTGCCAGCAGCCGCGGGCCATCCTACGAGCAGTACTTC. Its translation: CASSRGPSYEQYF.

A single count supports this clone. The rearrangement joins TRBV6-5 to TRBJ2-1, with a weak D call TRBD1 (5 bases). In germline, CDR1 is MNHEY, CDR2 SVGAGI. The CDR3 covers 14 residues. The V gene lost 5 bases and the J gene lost 4 bases, with 12 bases spanning the gap. In nucleotides, the CDR3 is TGTGCCAGCAGTGCAGAGACAGCTTACAATGAGCAGTTCTTC. Its translation is CASSAETAYNEQFF.